This record concerns one TCR beta chain sequence. The record originates from a study of blood T cell repertoires in COVID-19. Original methodology: It was from reference gene primer amplification that nucleated cell counts were estimated. Using immunoSEQ multiplex PCR, the repertoire was profiled, and TCRdb retains in-frame clones only, with some absent. V, J and clone size derive from that table, while D and trimming were established from the DNA sequence. The table shows hundreds of thousands of clones, with 89% occurring only once. Germline loops: CDR1 ENHRY, CDR2 SYGVKD. The CDR3 covers 15 residues. V lost 4 bases to trimming and J lost 7 bases; unmatched junction nucleotides: 9.

Sequenced input: peripheral blood. V usage is TRBV10-3 and J usage is TRBJ2-1; 8 bases line up with TRBD1. The receptor was isolated from a woman aged 55-69 years with acute or convalescent COVID-19. The CDR3 region has the DNA TGTGCCATCAGTGTATACCCGGGACAGGATAATGAGCAGTTCTTC. Residues: CAISVYPGQDNEQFF.